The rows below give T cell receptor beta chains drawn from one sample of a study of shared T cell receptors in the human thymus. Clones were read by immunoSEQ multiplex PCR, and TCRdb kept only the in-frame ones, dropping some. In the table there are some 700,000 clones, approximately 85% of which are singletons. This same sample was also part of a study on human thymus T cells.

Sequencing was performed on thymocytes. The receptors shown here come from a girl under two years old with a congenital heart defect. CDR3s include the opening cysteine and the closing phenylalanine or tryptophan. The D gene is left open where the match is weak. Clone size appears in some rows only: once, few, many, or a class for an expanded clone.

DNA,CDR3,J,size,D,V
TGCGCCAGCAGCCCAATGACCCTGGGACAGTTTCAGCCCCAGCATTTT,CASSPMTLGQFQPQHF,TRBJ1-5,NA,TRBD1,TRBV4-3
TGTGCCAGCAGTCCAAAGGGGGGGGGCGGCACAGATACGCAGTATTTT,CASSPKGGGGTDTQYF,TRBJ2-3,NA,NA,TRBV25-1
TGTGCCAGCAGCTGTCCGGGACAGAACACTGAAGCTTTCTTT,CASSCPGQNTEAFF,TRBJ1-1,NA,NA,TRBV7-9
TGTGCCAGCAGGTTACTACCGGAGAGGACAGATACGCAGTATTTT,CASRLLPERTDTQYF,TRBJ2-3,once,NA,TRBV7-6
TGCAGCGTTTATCGAAAGGGGAACTCAGGGTGTTACAGCAATCAGCCCCAGCATTTT,CSVYRKGNSGCYSNQPQHF,TRBJ1-5,NA,NA,TRBV29-1
TGTGCCAGCATCCAAAGGAGGGTTTCGGTGGTTGGGCTTCAGCGGTATGGCTACACCTTC,CASIQRRVSVVGLQRYGYTF,TRBJ1-2,once,NA,TRBV21-1
TGTGCCAGCAGTACTAAAGGGACAGATGGAAACACCATATATTTT,CASSTKGTDGNTIYF,TRBJ1-3,NA,TRBD1,TRBV2
TGTGCCAGCAGCCCGGACGCTGGCGGGATACGACCCGAGCAGTACTTC,CASSPDAGGIRPEQYF,TRBJ2-7,NA,NA,TRBV11-2
TGTGCCAGCAGTCCTAAGGAGGGGCGCCTAGATACGCAGTATTTT,CASSPKEGRLDTQYF,TRBJ2-3,once,NA,TRBV7-7
TGTGCCAGCACCTTTCGACAGGACAGCTCCTACAATGAGCAGTTCTTC,CASTFRQDSSYNEQFF,TRBJ2-1,NA,NA,TRBV5-4
TGCGCCAGCAGCCAAGAATTTTTTAGGATGGAGGATAAAAACTATGGCTACACCTTC,CASSQEFFRMEDKNYGYTF,TRBJ1-2,NA,NA,TRBV4-1
TGTGCCAGCAGTGAAGTGGCCGAGGGGGCAGCGTACGAGCAGTACTTC,CASSEVAEGAAYEQYF,TRBJ2-7,NA,TRBD1,TRBV6-1
TGCGCCAGCAGCCGAGGGGGGGGCGCAATTGGCTACACCTTC,CASSRGGGAIGYTF,TRBJ1-2,NA,NA,TRBV5-1
TGTGCCAGCAGCTTGGGACAAGTGAACACTGAAGCTTTCTTT,CASSLGQVNTEAFF,TRBJ1-1,NA,NA,TRBV5-4
TGTGCCAGCAGTTTACAAGAGGGCCAGCCCCAGCATTTT,CASSLQEGQPQHF,TRBJ1-5,NA,NA,TRBV28
TGTGCCAGCAGCTTGTTAGGTCGTAGACAGGGGACAAATTCACCCCTCCACTTT,CASSLLGRRQGTNSPLHF,TRBJ1-6,NA,TRBD1,TRBV5-5
TGTGCCAGCAGTTACTCGAAGTTGGGCCCACGCGGCTACACCTTC,CASSYSKLGPRGYTF,TRBJ1-2,NA,NA,TRBV6-5
TGTGCCAGCAGTTCTACTACAGGGGGCTCACCCCTCCACTTT,CASSSTTGGSPLHF,TRBJ1-6,NA,TRBD1,TRBV11-2
TGTGCCAGCAGTTGGGGCCGCGAGACCCAGTACTTC,CASSWGRETQYF,TRBJ2-5,NA,NA,TRBV6-5
TGTGGATGGGGGGGGACCACTGAAGCTTTCTTT,CGWGGTTEAFF,TRBJ1-1,once,NA,TRBV7-2
TGTGCCAGCGGTGGACAGGGGGCGCGGGACACTGAAGCTTTCTTT,CASGGQGARDTEAFF,TRBJ1-1,NA,TRBD1,TRBV28
TGTGCCATCAGTGGGGGGACAGGGGAACTGTTTTTT,CAISGGTGELFF,TRBJ1-4,NA,TRBD1,TRBV10-3
TGCGCCAGCAGCCCCCCGGCACCGGGCACTGAAGCTTTCTTT,CASSPPAPGTEAFF,TRBJ1-1,NA,NA,TRBV4-1
TGCGCCAGCAGCCAAACAACAGGGAACGAGCAGTACTTC,CASSQTTGNEQYF,TRBJ2-7,NA,NA,TRBV4-3
TGTGCCAGTAGTATGGACAGGGGGTATTTCGATAATAATTCACCCCTCCACTTT,CASSMDRGYFDNNSPLHF,TRBJ1-6,NA,TRBD1,TRBV19
TGTGCCAGTAGCGTAGATGGGCCAGATACGCAGTATTTT,CASSVDGPDTQYF,TRBJ2-3,few,NA,TRBV19
TGTGCCAGCAGTCCATTTCCAGGGGGACCTTATATCGCGAATGAAAAACTGTTTTTT,CASSPFPGGPYIANEKLFF,TRBJ1-4,NA,TRBD1,TRBV28
TGTGCCAGTAAGGAACAGGGTGGAGGCAATCAGCCCCAGCATTTT,CASKEQGGGNQPQHF,TRBJ1-5,NA,NA,TRBV19
TGCGCCAGCAGCTTCGGGGGGTTCTACGAGCAGTACTTC,CASSFGGFYEQYF,TRBJ2-7,NA,TRBD2,TRBV5-1
TGTGCCTGGAGTCGGGGTAAGAATAACTATGGCTACACCTTC,CAWSRGKNNYGYTF,TRBJ1-2,NA,NA,TRBV30
TGTGCCAGCAGCCCCGGGTGGAGCGGACGCTCTAACTATGGCTACACCTTC,CASSPGWSGRSNYGYTF,TRBJ1-2,NA,NA,TRBV7-6
TGTGCCAGCAGTTCCCGGACCCGACAGGAGGAGACCCAGTACTTC,CASSSRTRQEETQYF,TRBJ2-5,NA,NA,TRBV7-2
TGTGCCACCAGCAAACAGAAGACAGGGTTTCAGCAGTTCTTC,CATSKQKTGFQQFF,TRBJ2-1,NA,TRBD1,TRBV15
TGTGCCAGCAGCTTTCAGGGGACCCACTACGAGCAGTACTTC,CASSFQGTHYEQYF,TRBJ2-7,NA,NA,TRBV7-9
TGCGCCAGCAGCGTTACAGGGCCCCCTGGAACTAATGAAAAACTGTTTTTT,CASSVTGPPGTNEKLFF,TRBJ1-4,NA,NA,TRBV5-1
TGTGCCAGCAGGTGGACAGCTCCAATGAACACTGAAGCTTTCTTT,CASRWTAPMNTEAFF,TRBJ1-1,NA,NA,TRBV2
TGTGCCAGCAGCTTAGATCTCCGATTGATGAGCTCCTACAATGAGCAGTTCTTC,CASSLDLRLMSSYNEQFF,TRBJ2-1,NA,NA,TRBV11-2